The T cell receptor (beta chain) under discussion was sequenced for a study of CD8 T cells in Susac syndrome. As for the study in general: Patients with Susac syndrome were, at the time of blood collection, therapy-naive, maintained on corticosteroids, or maintained on intravenous immunoglobulin alone. Study results and limitations: Within total CD8+ repertoires, around 15 Susac-specific public clones were found, and within CD8+ TEMRA repertoires, roughly 5.

This CDR3 is 15 amino acids long. V lost 0 bases and J 4 bases, leaving 12 bases between the germline ends. CDR1 and CDR2 from the germline V gene are SGHVS and FNYEAQ. Points on this clonotype: Its antigen is undetermined.

Random hexamers served to reverse transcribe roughly 0.45 to 1 ug RNA. Amplification of TCR beta CDR3 by immunoSEQ multiplex PCR spanned 54 Vbeta and 13 Jbeta. TCRdb itself ran the immunoSEQ multiplex PCR reads through MiXCR, one entry per CDR3 protein. This sample has some 130,000 distinct CDR3 sequences; approximately 95% occur once, and the top ten carry 0.18%. V is TRBV7-6 and J is TRBJ2-5, with unresolved D. The sequence came from a human donor with Susac syndrome. What was sequenced was CD8+ T cells from PBMCs. CDR3 protein: CASSLAPGPGETQYF. The CDR3 DNA is TGTGCCAGCAGCTTAGCGCCCGGTCCGGGAGAGACCCAGTACTTC.